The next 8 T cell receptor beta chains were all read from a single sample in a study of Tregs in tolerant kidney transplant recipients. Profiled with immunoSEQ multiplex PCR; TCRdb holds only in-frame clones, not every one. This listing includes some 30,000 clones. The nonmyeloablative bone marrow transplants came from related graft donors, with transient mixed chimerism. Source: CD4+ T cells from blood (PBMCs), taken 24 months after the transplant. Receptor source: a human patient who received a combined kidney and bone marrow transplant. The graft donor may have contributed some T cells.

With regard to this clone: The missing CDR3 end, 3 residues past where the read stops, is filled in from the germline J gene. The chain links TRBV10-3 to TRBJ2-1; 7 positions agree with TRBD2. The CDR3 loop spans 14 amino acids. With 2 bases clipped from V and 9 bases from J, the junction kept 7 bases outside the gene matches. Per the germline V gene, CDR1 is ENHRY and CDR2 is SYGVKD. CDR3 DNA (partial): TGTGCCATCAGTGAGACTAGCGAGGGAGGTGAG. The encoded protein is CAISETSEGGE. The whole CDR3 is CAISETSEGGEQFF.

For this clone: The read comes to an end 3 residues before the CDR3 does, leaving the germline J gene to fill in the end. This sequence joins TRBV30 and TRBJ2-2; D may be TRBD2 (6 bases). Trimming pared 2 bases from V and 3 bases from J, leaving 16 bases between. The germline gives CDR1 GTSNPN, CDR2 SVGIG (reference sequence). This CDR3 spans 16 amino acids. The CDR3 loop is CAWSTLRDSYTGELFF. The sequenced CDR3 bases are TGTGCCTGGAGTACCCTCCGGGACTCGTACACCGGGGAG.

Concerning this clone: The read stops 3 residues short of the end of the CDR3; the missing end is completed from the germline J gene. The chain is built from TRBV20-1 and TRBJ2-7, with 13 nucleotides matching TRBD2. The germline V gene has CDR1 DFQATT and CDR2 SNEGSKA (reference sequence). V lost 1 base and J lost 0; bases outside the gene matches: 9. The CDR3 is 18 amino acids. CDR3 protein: CSARGRTSGSGSSYEQYF. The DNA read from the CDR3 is TGCAGTGCTAGAGGTCGGACTAGCGGGAGTGGGAGCTCCTACGAG.

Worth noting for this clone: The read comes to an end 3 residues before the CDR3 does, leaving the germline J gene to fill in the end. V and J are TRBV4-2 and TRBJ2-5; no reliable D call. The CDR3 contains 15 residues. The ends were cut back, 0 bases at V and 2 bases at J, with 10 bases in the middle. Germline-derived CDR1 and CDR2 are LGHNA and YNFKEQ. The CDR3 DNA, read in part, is TGTGCCAGCAGCCAAGATATAAGCGAACAAGAGACC. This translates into CASSQDISEQET. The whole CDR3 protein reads CASSQDISEQETQYF.

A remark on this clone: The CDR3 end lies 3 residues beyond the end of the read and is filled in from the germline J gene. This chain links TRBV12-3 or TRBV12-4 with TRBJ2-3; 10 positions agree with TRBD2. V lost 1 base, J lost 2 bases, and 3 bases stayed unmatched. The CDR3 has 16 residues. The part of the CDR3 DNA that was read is TGTGCCAGCAGTTTAGGAGCGGGAGGGCACACAGATACG. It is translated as CASSLGAGGHTDT. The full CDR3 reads CASSLGAGGHTDTQYF.

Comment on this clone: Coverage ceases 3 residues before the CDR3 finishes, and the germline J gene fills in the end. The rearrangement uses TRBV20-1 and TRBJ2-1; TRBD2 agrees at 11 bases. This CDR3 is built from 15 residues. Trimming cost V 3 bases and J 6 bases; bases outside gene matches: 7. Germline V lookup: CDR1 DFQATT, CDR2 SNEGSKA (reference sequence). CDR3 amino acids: CSASVGTSGFNEQFF. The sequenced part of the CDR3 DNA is TGCAGTGCTAGTGTCGGGACTAGCGGATTCAATGAG.

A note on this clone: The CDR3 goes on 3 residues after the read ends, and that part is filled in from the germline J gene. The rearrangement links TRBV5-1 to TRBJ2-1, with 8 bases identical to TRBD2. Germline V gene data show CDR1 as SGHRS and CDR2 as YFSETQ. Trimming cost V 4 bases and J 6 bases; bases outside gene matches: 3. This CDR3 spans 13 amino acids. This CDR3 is CASSRGTSNEQFF. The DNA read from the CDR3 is TGCGCCAGCAGCCGGGGGACTAGCAATGAG.

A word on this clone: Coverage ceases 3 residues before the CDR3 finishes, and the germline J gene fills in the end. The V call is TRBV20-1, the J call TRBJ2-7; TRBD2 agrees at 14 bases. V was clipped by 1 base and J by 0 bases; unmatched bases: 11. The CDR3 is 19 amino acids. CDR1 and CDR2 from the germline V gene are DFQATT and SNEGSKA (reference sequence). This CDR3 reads CSARVTTSGRALVSYEQYF. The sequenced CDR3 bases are TGCAGTGCTAGAGTTACGACTAGCGGGAGGGCCTTGGTCTCCTACGAG.